What follows describes a single T cell receptor (beta chain). CDR3 size: 15 residues. Germline CDR1 is SGHTA and CDR2 is FQGTGA. The V and J ends lost 5 bases and 5 bases, in that order; junction bases with no gene match: 9. The sample originates from a study of blood T cell repertoires in COVID-19. The data were produced by immunoSEQ multiplex PCR, yet TCRdb's version contains in-frame clones alone and is incomplete. The sample shows approximately 250,000 clones, 86% of them seen only once. The origin of this receptor is a woman aged 55-75 years who had recovered from COVID-19. The chain recombines TRBV7-3 with TRBJ2-3; 8 bases are shared with TRBD2. Sequenced input: peripheral blood. The CDR3 nucleotides are TGTGCCAGCAGCCTCCAGCGGGGGATGGAAGATACGCAGTATTTT. Its translation is CASSLQRGMEDTQYF.